This T cell receptor (beta chain) emerged from a study of OX40 agonist ivuxolimab in advanced cancers. Turning to the study itself: Of mixed ages from 23 to 79 and averaging about 56 years, the group was more than 65% male.

General study results and limits: Normalized T-cell clonal expansion was also low in a subset of nonresponders.

The CDR3 runs 12 residues. Trimming cost V 0 bases and J 8 bases, with 8 bases left between them. The V gene's germline CDR1 is SGHKS and CDR2 YYEKEE (reference sequence). Assay used: immunoSEQ multiplex PCR; TCRdb lists only in-frame clones, some missing. The sample lists about 72,000 clones; nearly 90% were seen once. With respect to this clone: What it recognizes is unknown.

The receptor was isolated from an adult with an advanced solid tumor such as melanoma, head and neck, liver or kidney cancer. This specimen consisted of CD4+ or CD8+ T cells sorted from blood, obtained in a trial of the OX40 agonist ivuxolimab. The V gene is TRBV5-5, the J gene TRBJ1-1; D uncertain. DNA for the CDR3: TGTGCCAGCAGCTTGGTAGACCGGGAAGCTTTCTTT. Protein product: CASSLVDREAFF.